This TCR beta chain stems from a study of molecular identifiers for immune sequencing clone quantification. At least ten counts were recorded for this clonotype. The antigen is undetermined. Broader study findings: Spiked Jurkat TCR RNA equivalent to one cell was reportedly detectable in one million naive cells. Sizes of clones that are highly expanded could be underestimated (if identical TCR molecules share a barcode).

Bulk TCR libraries were made with methods that had been previously described and with listed TCR primers. TCRdb recomputed calls from the PCR reads with MiXCR, one row per CDR3 protein. The table records about 330,000 distinct CDR3 sequences, over 20% of them present only once. Between the trimmed V and J ends, which lost 4 bases and 10 bases, there was a span of 11 bases. This CDR3 contains 12 residues. The germline gives CDR1 SGHAT, CDR2 FQNNGV. This TCR came from a human donor in good health. Some libraries in this study had Jurkat cell RNA spiked in. Sequences were obtained from naive CD8+ T cells from blood, with Jurkat cell RNA spiked in. Subset defined: FACS-sorted CD8+CD4-CCR7+CD45RA+ naive T cells. This sequence joins TRBV11-2 and TRBJ2-1; D gene uncertain. CDR3 amino acids: CASSSLRYEQFF. The CDR3 region has the DNA TGTGCCAGCAGCTCTCTTCGTTACGAGCAGTTCTTC. Full variable domain (outside the CDR3, taken from reference TRBV11-2 and TRBJ2-1): EAGVAQSPRYKIIEKRQSVAFWCNPISGHATLYWYQQILGQGPKLLIQFQNNGVVDDSQLPKDRFSAERLKGVDSTLKIQPAKLEDSAVYLCASSSLRYEQFFGPGTRLTVL.